This T cell receptor beta chain was recovered during a study of T cell responses to AZD1222 COVID-19 vaccine. The sample holds a few counts of this clone. The same CDR3 also results from other DNA sequences found in this sample. Germline CDR1 is ENHRY and CDR2 is SYGVKD. The CDR3 contains 12 residues. Trimming took off 7 bases at V and 0 bases at J, with 7 bases between the two ends. This table comes from immunoSEQ multiplex PCR, and its TCRdb copy is limited to in-frame clones, with some not included. Seen here are around 100,000 clones, 90% to 95% observed once, and the top ten hold around 45%. The TCR was taken from an adult in good health. The sequenced sample was peripheral blood, obtained on day 0 of AZD1222 vaccination. This chain joins TRBV10-3 and TRBJ2-7; no clear D. The CDR3 DNA follows: TGTGCCATCAAGGCCAGCTCCTACGAGCAGTACTTC. It is translated as CAIKASSYEQYF.